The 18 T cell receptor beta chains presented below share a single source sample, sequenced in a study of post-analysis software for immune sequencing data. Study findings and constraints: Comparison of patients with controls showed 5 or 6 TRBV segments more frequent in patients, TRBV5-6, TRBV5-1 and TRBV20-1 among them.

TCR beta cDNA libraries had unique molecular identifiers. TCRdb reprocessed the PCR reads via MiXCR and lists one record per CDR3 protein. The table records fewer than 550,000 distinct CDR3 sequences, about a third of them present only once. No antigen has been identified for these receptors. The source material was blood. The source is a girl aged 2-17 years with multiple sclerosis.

CDR3: CASSSTSGDVWDTQYF. CDR3 DNA: TGTGCCAGCAGCTCGACTAGCGGGGACGTATGGGATACGCAGTATTTT. This chain uses TRBV6-6 with TRBJ2-3, with TRBD2 matching over 11 bases. Germline-derived CDR1 and CDR2 are MNHNY and SVGAGI (reference sequence). The V segment lost 6 bases and the J segment 6 bases; nucleotides outside the gene matches: 11. The CDR3 totals 16 residues.

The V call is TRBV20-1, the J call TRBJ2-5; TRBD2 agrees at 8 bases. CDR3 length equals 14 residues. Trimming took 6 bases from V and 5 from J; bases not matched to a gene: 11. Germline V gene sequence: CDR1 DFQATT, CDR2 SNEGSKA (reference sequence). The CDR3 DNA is TGCAGTGCACCCGTAGCGGGGAATAGGGAGACCCAGTACTTC. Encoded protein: CSAPVAGNRETQYF.

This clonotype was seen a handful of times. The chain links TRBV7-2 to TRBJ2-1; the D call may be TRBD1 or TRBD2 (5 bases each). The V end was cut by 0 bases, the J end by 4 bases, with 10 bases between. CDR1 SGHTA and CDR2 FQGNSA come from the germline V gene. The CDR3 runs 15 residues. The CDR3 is CASSLAYGAYNEQFF. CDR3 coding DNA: TGTGCCAGCAGCTTAGCGTACGGGGCATACAATGAGCAGTTCTTC.

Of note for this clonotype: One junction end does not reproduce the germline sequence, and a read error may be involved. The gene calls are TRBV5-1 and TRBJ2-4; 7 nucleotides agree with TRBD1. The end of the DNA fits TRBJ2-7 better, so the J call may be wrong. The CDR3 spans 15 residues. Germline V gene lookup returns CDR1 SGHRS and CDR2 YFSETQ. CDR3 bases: TGCGCCAGTAGCTTCTCGACAGGGAGAGCCTACGAGCAGTACTTC. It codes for CASSFSTGRAYEQYF.

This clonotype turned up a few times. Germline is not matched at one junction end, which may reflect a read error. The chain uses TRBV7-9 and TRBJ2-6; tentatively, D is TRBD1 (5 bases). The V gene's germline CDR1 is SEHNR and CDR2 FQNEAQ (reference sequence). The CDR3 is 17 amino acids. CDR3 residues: CASSLGLSGGGANVRTF. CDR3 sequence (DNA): TGTGCCAGCAGCTTAGGACTTTCGGGCGGTGGGGCCAACGTCCGGACTTTC.

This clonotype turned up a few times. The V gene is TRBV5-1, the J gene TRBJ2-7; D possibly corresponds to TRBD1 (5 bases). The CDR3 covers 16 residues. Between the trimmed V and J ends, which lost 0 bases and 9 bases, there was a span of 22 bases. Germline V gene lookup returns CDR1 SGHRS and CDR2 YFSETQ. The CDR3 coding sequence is TGCGCCAGCAGCTTGGAAGGTGGCAGGGAAGGGTATAGGCAGTACTTC. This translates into CASSLEGGREGYRQYF.

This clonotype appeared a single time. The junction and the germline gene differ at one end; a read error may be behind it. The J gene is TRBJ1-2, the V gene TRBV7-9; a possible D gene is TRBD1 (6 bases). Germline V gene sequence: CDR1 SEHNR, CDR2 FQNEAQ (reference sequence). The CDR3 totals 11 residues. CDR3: CCGGGDNGYTF. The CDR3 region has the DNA TGCTGTGGCGGGGGCGATAATGGCTACACCTTC.

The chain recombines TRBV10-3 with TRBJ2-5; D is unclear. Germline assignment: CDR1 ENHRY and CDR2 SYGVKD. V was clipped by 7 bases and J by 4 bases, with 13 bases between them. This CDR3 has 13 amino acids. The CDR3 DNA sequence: TGTGCCATCAACCCAGAATGGTCAGAGACCCAGTACTTC. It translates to CAINPEWSETQYF.

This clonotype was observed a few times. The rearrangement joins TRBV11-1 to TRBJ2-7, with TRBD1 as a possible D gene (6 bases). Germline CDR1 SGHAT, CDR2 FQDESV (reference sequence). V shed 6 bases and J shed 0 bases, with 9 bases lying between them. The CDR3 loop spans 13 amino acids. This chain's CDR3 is CASRTGPSYEQYF. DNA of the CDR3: TGTGCCAGCAGGACAGGCCCCTCCTACGAGCAGTACTTC.

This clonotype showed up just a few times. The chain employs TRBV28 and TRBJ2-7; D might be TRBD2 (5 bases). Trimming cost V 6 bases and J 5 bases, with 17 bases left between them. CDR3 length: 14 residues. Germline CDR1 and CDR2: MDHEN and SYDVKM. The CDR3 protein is CASSSTQRKHEQYF. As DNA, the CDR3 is TGTGCCAGCAGCTCTACACAGCGGAAGCACGAGCAGTACTTC.

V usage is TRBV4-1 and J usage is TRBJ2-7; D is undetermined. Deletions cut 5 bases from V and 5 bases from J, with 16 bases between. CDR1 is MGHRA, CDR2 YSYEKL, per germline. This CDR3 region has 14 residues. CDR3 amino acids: CASSKQGGVDEQYF. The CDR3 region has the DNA TGCGCCAGCAGCAAGCAAGGTGGGGTCGACGAGCAGTACTTC.

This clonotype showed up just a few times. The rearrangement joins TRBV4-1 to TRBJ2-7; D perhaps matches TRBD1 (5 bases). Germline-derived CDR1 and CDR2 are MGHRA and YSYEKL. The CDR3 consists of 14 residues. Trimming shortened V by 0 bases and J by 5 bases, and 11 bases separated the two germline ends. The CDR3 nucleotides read TGCGCCAGCAGCCAAGAGCCCAGGGCGAACGAGCAGTACTTC. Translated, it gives CASSQEPRANEQYF.

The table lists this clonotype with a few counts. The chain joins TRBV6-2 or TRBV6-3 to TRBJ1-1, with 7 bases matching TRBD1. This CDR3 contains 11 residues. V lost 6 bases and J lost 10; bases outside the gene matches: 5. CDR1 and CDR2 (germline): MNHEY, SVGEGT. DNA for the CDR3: TGTGCCAGCAGCCAGACAGGGAGAGCTTTCTTT. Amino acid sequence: CASSQTGRAFF.

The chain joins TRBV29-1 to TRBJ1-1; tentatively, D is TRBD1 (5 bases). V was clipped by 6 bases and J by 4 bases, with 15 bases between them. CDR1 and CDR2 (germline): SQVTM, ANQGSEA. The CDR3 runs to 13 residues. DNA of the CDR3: TGCAGCGTCAAACAGGCGGTGGGCACTGAAGCTTTCTTT. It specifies CSVKQAVGTEAFF.

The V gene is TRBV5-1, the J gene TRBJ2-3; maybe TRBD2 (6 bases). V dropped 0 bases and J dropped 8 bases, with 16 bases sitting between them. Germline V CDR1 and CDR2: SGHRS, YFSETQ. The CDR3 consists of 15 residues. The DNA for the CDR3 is TGCGCCAGCAGCTTGGGACTAGGGGTAGTAGGTACGCAGTATTTT. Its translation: CASSLGLGVVGTQYF.

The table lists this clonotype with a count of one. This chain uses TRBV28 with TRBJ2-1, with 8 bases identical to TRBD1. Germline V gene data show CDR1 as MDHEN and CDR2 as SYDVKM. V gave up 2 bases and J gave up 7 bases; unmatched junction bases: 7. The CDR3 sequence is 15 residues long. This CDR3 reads CASSLSGQGVNEQFF. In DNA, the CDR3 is TGTGCCAGCAGTTTAAGTGGACAGGGCGTGAATGAGCAGTTCTTC.

The CDR3 is CASSLAGTANEKLFF. As DNA, the CDR3 is TGCGCCAGCAGCTTGGCCGGGACAGCAAATGAAAAACTGTTTTTT. V is TRBV5-1 and J is TRBJ1-4, with TRBD1 identical over 7 bases. Trimming removed 0 bases from V and 5 bases from J; junction bases left unmatched: 4. The germline CDR1 and CDR2 sequences are SGHRS and YFSETQ. This CDR3 has 15 residues.

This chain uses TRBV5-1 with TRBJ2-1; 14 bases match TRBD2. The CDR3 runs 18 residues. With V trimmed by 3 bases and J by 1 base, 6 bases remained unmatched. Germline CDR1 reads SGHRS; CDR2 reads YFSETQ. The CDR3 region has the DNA TGCGCCAGCAGCTCCGGACTAGCGGGGGGAGTTTCCTACAATGAGCAGTTCTTC. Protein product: CASSSGLAGGVSYNEQFF. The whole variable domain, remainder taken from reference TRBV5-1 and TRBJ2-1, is KAGVTQTPRYLIKTRGQQVTLSCSPISGHRSVSWYQQTPGQGLQFLFEYFSETQRNKGNFPGRFSGRQFSNSRSEMNVSTLELGDSALYLCASSSGLAGGVSYNEQFFGPGTRLTVL.